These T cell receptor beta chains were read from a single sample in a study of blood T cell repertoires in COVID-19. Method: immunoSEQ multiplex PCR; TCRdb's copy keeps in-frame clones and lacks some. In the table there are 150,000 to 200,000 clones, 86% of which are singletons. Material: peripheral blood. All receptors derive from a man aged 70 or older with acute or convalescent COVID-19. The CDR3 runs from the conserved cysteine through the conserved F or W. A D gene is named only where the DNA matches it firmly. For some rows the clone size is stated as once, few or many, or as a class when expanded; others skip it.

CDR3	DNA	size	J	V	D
CASSRGTGGLSNQPQHF	TGTGCCAGCAGCCGGGGGACAGGGGGGTTGAGCAATCAGCCCCAGCATTTT	NA	TRBJ1-5	TRBV5-6	TRBD1
CASSLSGLRGDGDGYTF	TGTGCCAGCAGTTTATCCGGTCTTCGGGGGGATGGGGATGGCTACACCTTC	NA	TRBJ1-2	TRBV28	NA
CASSLGGASAQYF	TGTGCCAGCAGCCTCGGAGGGGCGTCCGCGCAGTATTTT	NA	TRBJ2-3	TRBV7-7	NA
CASRGTGNSPLHF	TGTGCCAGCAGAGGGACAGGGAATTCACCCCTCCACTTT	NA	TRBJ1-6	TRBV2	TRBD1
CASSSGPTYGYTF	TGTGCCAGCAGTTCAGGGCCGACTTATGGCTACACCTTC	NA	TRBJ1-2	TRBV2	NA
CASSSGNTYEQYF	TGCGCCAGCAGCTCAGGGAATACCTACGAGCAGTACTTC	once	TRBJ2-7	TRBV10-1	NA
CASSFSPSTDTQYF	TGTGCCAGCAGCTTTTCCCCTAGCACAGATACGCAGTATTTT	NA	TRBJ2-3	TRBV5-6	NA
CASSQEWEGVYEQYF	TGCGCCAGCAGCCAAGAATGGGAGGGGGTGTACGAGCAGTACTTC	NA	TRBJ2-7	TRBV4-1	NA
CASSFTGVSYEQYF	TGTGCCAGCAGCTTTACAGGAGTCTCCTACGAGCAGTACTTC	NA	TRBJ2-7	TRBV7-2	NA
CASSIRGLWEQYF	TGTGCCAGCAGCATCAGGGGGCTATGGGAGCAGTACTTC	NA	TRBJ2-7	TRBV2	TRBD1
CASSAGGERGAFF	TGCGCCAGCAGCGCAGGGGGCGAGAGGGGCGCTTTCTTT	NA	TRBJ1-1	TRBV5-1	TRBD1
CASSRYTSYEQYF	TGTGCCAGCAGTCGGTATACCTCCTACGAGCAGTACTTC	NA	TRBJ2-7	TRBV27	NA
CASSEVRDTQYF	TGTGCCAGCAGTGAGGTTCGGGATACGCAGTATTTT	once	TRBJ2-3	TRBV2	NA
CASSPAADRSYGYTF	TGTGCCAGCAGCCCTGCGGCCGACAGGAGCTATGGCTACACCTTC	few	TRBJ1-2	TRBV4-2	NA
CASTSRVNTEAFF	TGTGCCAGCACTTCCAGGGTGAACACTGAAGCTTTCTTT	NA	TRBJ1-1	TRBV12-3/TRBV12-4	NA
CASSLALASNQPQHF	TGTGCCAGCAGCTTAGCGCTAGCTAGCAATCAGCCCCAGCATTTT	NA	TRBJ1-5	TRBV7-2	NA
CASSISSLNEQFF	TGTGCCAGTAGTATTTCTAGCCTCAATGAGCAGTTCTTC	NA	TRBJ2-1	TRBV19	NA
CASSRQGIPVNEQFF	TGTGCCAGCAGCCGCCAGGGGATTCCGGTTAATGAGCAGTTCTTC	few	TRBJ2-1	TRBV7-2	NA
CASSQDQLAGAALSEQYF	TGCGCCAGCAGCCAAGACCAACTAGCGGGAGCTGCCTTGAGCGAGCAGTACTTC	NA	TRBJ2-7	TRBV4-1	TRBD2
CASSQEWRTDTQYF	TGCGCCAGCAGCCAAGAATGGCGCACAGATACGCAGTATTTT	NA	TRBJ2-3	TRBV4-3	NA
CASRSSGANVLTF	TGTGCCAGCAGGAGCTCTGGGGCCAACGTCCTGACTTTC	NA	TRBJ2-6	TRBV6-5	NA
CATRQGGSAANTGELFF	TGTGCCACCAGACAGGGAGGGAGTGCGGCGAACACCGGGGAGCTGTTTTTT	NA	TRBJ2-2	TRBV10-3	NA
CASSLEGVANYGYTF	TGTGCCAGCAGCCTAGAGGGGGTAGCTAACTATGGCTACACCTTC	NA	TRBJ1-2	TRBV28	NA
CASSPGLAPGNEQFF	TGTGCCAGCAGCCCCGGACTAGCCCCCGGAAATGAGCAGTTCTTC	NA	TRBJ2-1	TRBV7-2	TRBD2
CASSHPGGTGYNEQFF	TGTGCCAGCAGTCACCCAGGCGGGACGGGGTACAATGAGCAGTTCTTC	NA	TRBJ2-1	TRBV27	NA
CASRIDSGDEKLFF	TGTGCCAGTAGGATAGACAGTGGAGATGAAAAACTGTTTTTT	NA	TRBJ1-4	TRBV19	NA